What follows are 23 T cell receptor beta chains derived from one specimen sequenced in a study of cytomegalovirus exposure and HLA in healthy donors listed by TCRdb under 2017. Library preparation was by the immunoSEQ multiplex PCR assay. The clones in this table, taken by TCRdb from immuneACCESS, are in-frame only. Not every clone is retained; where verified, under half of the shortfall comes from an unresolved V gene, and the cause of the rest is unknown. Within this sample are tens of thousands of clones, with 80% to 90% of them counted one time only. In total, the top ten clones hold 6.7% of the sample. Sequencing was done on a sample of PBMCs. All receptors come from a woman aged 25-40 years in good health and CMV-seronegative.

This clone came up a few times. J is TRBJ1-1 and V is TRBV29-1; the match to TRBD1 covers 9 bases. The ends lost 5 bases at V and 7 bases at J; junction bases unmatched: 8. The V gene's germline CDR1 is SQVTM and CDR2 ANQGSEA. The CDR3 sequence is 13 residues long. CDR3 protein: CSVRTGGGGEAFF. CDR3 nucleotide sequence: TGCAGCGTTCGAACAGGGGGCGGGGGTGAAGCTTTCTTT.

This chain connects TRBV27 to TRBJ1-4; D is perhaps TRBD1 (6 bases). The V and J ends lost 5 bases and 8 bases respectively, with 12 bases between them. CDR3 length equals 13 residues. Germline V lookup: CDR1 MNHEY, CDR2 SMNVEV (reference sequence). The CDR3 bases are TGTGCCAGCAGTCAGCGGACAGCGGAAAAACTGTTTTTT. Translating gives CASSQRTAEKLFF.

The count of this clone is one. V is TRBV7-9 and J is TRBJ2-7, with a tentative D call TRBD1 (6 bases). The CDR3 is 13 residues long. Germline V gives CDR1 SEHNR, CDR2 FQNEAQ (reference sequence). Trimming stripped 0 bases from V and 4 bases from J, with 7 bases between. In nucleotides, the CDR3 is TGTGCCAGCAGCTTAGCGGGGACATACGAGCAGTACTTC. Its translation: CASSLAGTYEQYF. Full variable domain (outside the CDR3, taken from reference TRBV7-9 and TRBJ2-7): DTGVSQNPRHKITKRGQNVTFRCDPISEHNRLYWYRQTLGQGPEFLTYFQNEAQLEKSRLLSDRFSAERPKGSFSTLEIQRTEQGDSAMYLCASSLAGTYEQYFGPGTRLTVT.

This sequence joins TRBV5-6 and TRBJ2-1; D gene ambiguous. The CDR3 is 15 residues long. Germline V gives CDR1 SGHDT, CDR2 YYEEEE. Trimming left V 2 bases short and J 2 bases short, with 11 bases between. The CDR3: CASSFQRTPYNEQFF. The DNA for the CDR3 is TGTGCCAGCAGCTTCCAGCGAACCCCCTACAATGAGCAGTTCTTC. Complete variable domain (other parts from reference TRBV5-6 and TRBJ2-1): DAGVTQSPTHLIKTRGQQVTLRCSPKSGHDTVSWYQQALGQGPQFIFQYYEEEERQRGNFPDRFSGHQFPNYSSELNVNALLLGDSALYLCASSFQRTPYNEQFFGPGTRLTVL.

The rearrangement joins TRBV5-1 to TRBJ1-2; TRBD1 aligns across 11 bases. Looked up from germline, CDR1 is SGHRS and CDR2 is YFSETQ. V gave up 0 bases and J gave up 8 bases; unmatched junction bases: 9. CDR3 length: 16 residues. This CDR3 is CASSLEGDRGASGYTF. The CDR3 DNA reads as TGCGCCAGCAGCTTGGAAGGGGACAGGGGGGCCTCCGGCTACACCTTC.

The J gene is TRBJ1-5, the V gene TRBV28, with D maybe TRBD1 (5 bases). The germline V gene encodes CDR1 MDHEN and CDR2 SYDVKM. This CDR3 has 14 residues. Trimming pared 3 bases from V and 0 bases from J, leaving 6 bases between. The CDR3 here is CASSFQGSNQPQHF. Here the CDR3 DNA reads TGTGCCAGCAGTTTTCAGGGTAGCAATCAGCCCCAGCATTTT.

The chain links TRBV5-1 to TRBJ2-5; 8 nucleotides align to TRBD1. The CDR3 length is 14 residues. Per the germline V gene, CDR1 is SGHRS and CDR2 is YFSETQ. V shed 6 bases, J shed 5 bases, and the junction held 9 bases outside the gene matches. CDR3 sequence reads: CASTDRTGRETQYF. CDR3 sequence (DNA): TGCGCCAGCACCGATAGGACAGGGCGGGAGACCCAGTACTTC.

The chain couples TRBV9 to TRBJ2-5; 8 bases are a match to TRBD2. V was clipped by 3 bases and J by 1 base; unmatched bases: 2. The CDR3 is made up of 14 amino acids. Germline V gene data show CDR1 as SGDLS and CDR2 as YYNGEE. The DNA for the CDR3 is TGTGCCAGCAGCGGAAGCGGGGGCCAAGAGACCCAGTACTTC. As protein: CASSGSGGQETQYF.

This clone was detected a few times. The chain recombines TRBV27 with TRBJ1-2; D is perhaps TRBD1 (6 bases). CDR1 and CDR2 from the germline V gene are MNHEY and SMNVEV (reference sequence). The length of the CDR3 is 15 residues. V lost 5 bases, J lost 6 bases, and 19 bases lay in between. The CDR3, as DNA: TGTGCCAGCAGTCTCGCTTTGGGGGCAGGACATGGCTACACCTTC. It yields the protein CASSLALGAGHGYTF.

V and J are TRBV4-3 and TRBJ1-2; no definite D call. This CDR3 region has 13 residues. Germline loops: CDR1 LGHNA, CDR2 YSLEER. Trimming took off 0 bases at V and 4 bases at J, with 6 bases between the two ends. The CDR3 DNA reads TGCGCCAGCAGCCAAGATCTCAGCTATGGCTACACCTTC. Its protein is CASSQDLSYGYTF.

CDR3 DNA sequence: TGTGCCAGCAGTGACCGAGACAGGACCCACTACTCCAACTATGGCTACACCTTC. This encodes CASSDRDRTHYSNYGYTF. The chain recombines TRBV6-4 with TRBJ1-2; tentatively, D is TRBD1 (6 bases). The germline V and J ends were trimmed by 2 bases and 2 bases, with 21 bases remaining between them. The germline gives CDR1 MRHNA, CDR2 SNTAGT. The CDR3 contains 18 residues.

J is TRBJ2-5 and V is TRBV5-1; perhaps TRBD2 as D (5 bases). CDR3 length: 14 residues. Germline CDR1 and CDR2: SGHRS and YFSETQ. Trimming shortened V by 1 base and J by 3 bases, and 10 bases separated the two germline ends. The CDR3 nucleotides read TGCGCCAGCAGCTTGTCGACGGGGAAAGAGACCCAGTACTTC. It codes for CASSLSTGKETQYF.

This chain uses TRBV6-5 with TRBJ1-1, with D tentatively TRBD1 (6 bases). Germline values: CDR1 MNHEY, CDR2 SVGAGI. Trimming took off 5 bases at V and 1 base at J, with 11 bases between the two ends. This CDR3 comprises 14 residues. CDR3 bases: TGTGCCAGCAGTATAGGGACAAGGAACACTGAAGCTTTCTTT. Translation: CASSIGTRNTEAFF.

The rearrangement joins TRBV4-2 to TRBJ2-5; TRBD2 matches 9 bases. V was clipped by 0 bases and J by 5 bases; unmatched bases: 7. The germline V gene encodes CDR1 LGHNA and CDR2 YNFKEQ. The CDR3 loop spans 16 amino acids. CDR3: CASSQEGGGRGETQYF. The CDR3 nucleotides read TGTGCCAGCAGCCAAGAAGGAGGCGGGAGGGGGGAGACCCAGTACTTC.

CDR3 sequence reads: CASSPSGGSRETQYF. CDR3 nucleotide sequence: TGTGCCAGCAGTCCGTCAGGCGGGAGTAGGGAGACCCAGTACTTC. The V and J genes are TRBV28 and TRBJ2-5; 7 nucleotides line up with TRBD2. Trimming cost V 5 bases and J 5 bases; bases outside gene matches: 11. CDR3 length equals 15 residues. CDR1 is MDHEN, CDR2 SYDVKM, per germline.

The CDR3 bases are TGTGCCACCAGCAGAGCAGGGAACACTGAAGCTTTCTTT. Protein product: CATSRAGNTEAFF. The J gene is TRBJ1-1, the V gene TRBV15; D not resolved. This CDR3 contains 13 residues. Germline CDR1 and CDR2: LNHNV and YYDKDF (reference sequence). The ends were cut back, 1 base at V and 1 base at J, with 4 bases in the middle.

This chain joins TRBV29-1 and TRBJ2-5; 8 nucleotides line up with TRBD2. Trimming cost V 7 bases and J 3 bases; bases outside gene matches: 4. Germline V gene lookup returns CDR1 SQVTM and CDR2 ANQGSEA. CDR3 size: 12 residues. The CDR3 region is CSDPGLEETQYF. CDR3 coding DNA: TGCAGCGACCCGGGACTAGAAGAGACCCAGTACTTC.

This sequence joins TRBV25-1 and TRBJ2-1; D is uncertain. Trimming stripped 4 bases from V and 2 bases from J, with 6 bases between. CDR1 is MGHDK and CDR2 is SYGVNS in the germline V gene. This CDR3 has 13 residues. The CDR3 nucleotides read TGTGCCAGCAGTGGTGGCCCCTACAATGAGCAGTTCTTC. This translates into CASSGGPYNEQFF.

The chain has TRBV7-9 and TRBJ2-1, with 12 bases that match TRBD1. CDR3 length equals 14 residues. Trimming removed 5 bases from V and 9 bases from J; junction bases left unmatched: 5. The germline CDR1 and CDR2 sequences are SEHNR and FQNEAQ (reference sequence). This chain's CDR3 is CASSPGQGAGEQFF. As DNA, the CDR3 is TGTGCCAGCAGCCCGGGACAGGGGGCGGGTGAGCAGTTCTTC.

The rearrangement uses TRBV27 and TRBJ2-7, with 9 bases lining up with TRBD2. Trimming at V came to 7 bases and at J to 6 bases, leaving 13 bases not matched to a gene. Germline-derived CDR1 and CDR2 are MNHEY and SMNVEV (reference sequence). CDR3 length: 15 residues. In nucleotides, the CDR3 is TGTGCCAGCACCCAGACTAGCGGACCCGAGTCCGAGCAGTACTTC. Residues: CASTQTSGPESEQYF.

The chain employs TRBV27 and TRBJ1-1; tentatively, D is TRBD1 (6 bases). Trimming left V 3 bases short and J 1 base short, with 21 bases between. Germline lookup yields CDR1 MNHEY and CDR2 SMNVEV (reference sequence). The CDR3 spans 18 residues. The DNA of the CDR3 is TGTGCCAGCAGTTTGGGTTTGACAGGCCGGGATAAGAACACTGAAGCTTTCTTT. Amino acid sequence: CASSLGLTGRDKNTEAFF.

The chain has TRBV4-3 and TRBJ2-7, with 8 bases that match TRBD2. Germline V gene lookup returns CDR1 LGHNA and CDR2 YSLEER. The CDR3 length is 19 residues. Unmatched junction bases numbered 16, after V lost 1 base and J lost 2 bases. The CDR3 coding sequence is TGCGCCAGCAGCCAAGGAACGTCAGCGGGAGTCGATCTACCCTACGAGCAGTACTTC. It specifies CASSQGTSAGVDLPYEQYF.

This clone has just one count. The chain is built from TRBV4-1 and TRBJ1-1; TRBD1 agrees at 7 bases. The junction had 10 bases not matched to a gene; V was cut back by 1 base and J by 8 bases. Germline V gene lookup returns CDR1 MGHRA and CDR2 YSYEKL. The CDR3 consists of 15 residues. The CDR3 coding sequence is TGCGCCAGCAGCCAAGCCATTGACAGGGCTGGGGAAGCTTTCTTT. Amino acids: CASSQAIDRAGEAFF.